A single sample is the source of the 3 T cell receptor beta chains below, sequenced in a study of T cell responses to AZD1222 COVID-19 vaccine. TCRdb's table, derived via immunoSEQ multiplex PCR, lists solely in-frame clones and lacks some. The sample lists around 140,000 clones, 65% to 90% occurring once. Sequencing used peripheral blood, obtained 28 days after the second dose of the MenACWY control vaccine. Receptors originate from an adult who received the MenACWY meningococcal vaccine as a control.

The chain joins TRBV5-1 to TRBJ1-2; 8 bases match TRBD1. CDR3 size: 13 residues. Trimming removed 4 bases from V and 4 bases from J; junction bases left unmatched: 3. CDR1 and CDR2 (germline): SGHRS, YFSETQ. CDR3 in DNA: TGCGCCAGCAGCACCGGGACAGGCTATGGCTACACCTTC. It codes for CASSTGTGYGYTF. The whole variable domain, remainder taken from reference TRBV5-1 and TRBJ1-2, is KAGVTQTPRYLIKTRGQQVTLSCSPISGHRSVSWYQQTPGQGLQFLFEYFSETQRNKGNFPGRFSGRQFSNSRSEMNVSTLELGDSALYLCASSTGTGYGYTFGSGTRLTVV.

The genes are TRBV28 and TRBJ1-5; D call uncertain. The CDR3 totals 16 residues. V was cut by 6 bases and J by 2 bases, with 17 bases left in between. CDR1 and CDR2 from the germline V gene are MDHEN and SYDVKM. CDR3 protein: CASSPTQTKGNQPQHF. CDR3 nucleotide sequence: TGTGCCAGCAGCCCGACCCAGACCAAAGGCAATCAGCCCCAGCATTTT.

The J gene is TRBJ1-2, the V gene TRBV28; D is possibly TRBD1 (5 bases). Trimming cost V 6 bases and J 6 bases, with 17 bases left between them. Germline V lookup: CDR1 MDHEN, CDR2 SYDVKM. This CDR3 contains 14 residues. The CDR3 DNA follows: TGTGCCAGCAGCTCGCCGGGTTTGGGACATGGCTACACCTTC. It yields the protein CASSSPGLGHGYTF.